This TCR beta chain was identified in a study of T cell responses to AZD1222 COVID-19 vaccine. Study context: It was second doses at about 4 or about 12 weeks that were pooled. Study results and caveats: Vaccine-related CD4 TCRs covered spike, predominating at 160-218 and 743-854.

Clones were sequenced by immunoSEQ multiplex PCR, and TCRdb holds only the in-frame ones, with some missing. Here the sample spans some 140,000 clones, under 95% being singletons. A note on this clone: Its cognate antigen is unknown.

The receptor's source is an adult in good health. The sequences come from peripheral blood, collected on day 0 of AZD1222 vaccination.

The CDR3 loop is CASSLGRAGYTF. For the CDR3, the DNA is TGTGCCAGCAGTTTGGGCAGGGCCGGCTACACCTTC. The rearrangement joins TRBV12-3 or TRBV12-4 to TRBJ1-2; D perhaps matches TRBD1 (5 bases). There are 12 residues in the CDR3. Trimming shortened V by 3 bases and J by 8 bases, and 10 bases separated the two germline ends.